This TCR beta chain derives from a study of T cell changes during pregnancy in multiple sclerosis. Trimming stripped 3 bases from V and 3 bases from J, with 6 bases between. Germline V gene sequence: CDR1 SGHRS, CDR2 YFSETQ. The CDR3 totals 13 residues. Generated by immunoSEQ multiplex PCR, the TCRdb table keeps only in-frame clones and is missing some. The repertoire consists of 40,000 to 55,000 clones, with about nine tenths occurring once and the leading ten covering about 0.61%. This TCR came from a female donor in good health, enrolled as a control in a pregnancy study. The chain joins TRBV5-1 to TRBJ1-4; D gene unclear. Source: CD4+ T cells from peripheral blood mononuclear cells, taken after pregnancy. CDR3 loop: CASSSGPNEKLFF. The CDR3 nucleotides read TGCGCCAGCAGCTCGGGTCCTAATGAAAAACTGTTTTTT.